This T cell receptor beta chain was obtained from a study of patients and donors after allogeneic stem cell transplantation. Trimming stripped 6 bases from V and 4 bases from J, with 19 bases between. The CDR3 extends over 15 amino acids. Per germline, CDR1 MDHEN and CDR2 SYDVKM. TCRdb passed the RT-PCR reads through MiXCR, listing each CDR3 protein once. The data show about 960,000 distinct CDR3 sequences, more than 15% seen once. Sequencing input: blood, either unsorted or a sorted T cell fraction (not recorded which). This TCR came from a human donor who was either an allogeneic HSCT recipient or a stem cell or donor lymphocyte infusion donor (not recorded which). It is not recorded whose cells these are; they may come from a transplant donor. This chain links TRBV28 with TRBJ2-7; weak D call: TRBD1 (6 bases). CDR3: CASSLLRDTRYEQYF. The CDR3 DNA follows: TGTGCCAGCAGCCTGCTCCGGGACACAAGATACGAGCAGTACTTC.